The present entry profiles one T cell receptor beta chain with its context. Antigen: not known. This may arise from a read error, as a much more abundant clone is one base away. The sample originates from a study of blood T cells in healthy people across ages. Study findings and constraints: Percentage of naive T cells showed a strong correlation with TCR beta diversity. Diversity of TCR beta per million T cells declined in a roughly linear way with age.

Sample-barcoded 5' priming and a J-beta primer mix drove a second PCR of about 6 to 12 cycles. TCRdb re-called the 5' RACE reads with MiXCR, one entry per CDR3 protein. The sample yields roughly 900,000 distinct CDR3 sequences, around 28% seen once. This CDR3 comprises 15 residues. CDR1 SGHTA and CDR2 FQGNSA come from the germline V gene. The V call is TRBV7-2, the J call TRBJ2-1; D might be TRBD2 (6 bases). The sequenced sample consisted of blood. The clonotype comes from a woman of 80 years or more in good health. The CDR3 loop is CASSLGTIFYNGQFF. The CDR3 nucleotides read TGTGCCAGCAGCTTAGGGACTATCTTCTACAATGGGCAGTTCTTC.